The 27 T cell receptor beta chains presented below share a single source sample, sequenced in a study of T cell responses to AZD1222 COVID-19 vaccine. Measured with immunoSEQ multiplex PCR; TCRdb has only the in-frame clones, and not every one. The data contain more than 100,000 clones, nearly 95% of them singletons. Here the sequenced sample was peripheral blood, taken on day 0 of AZD1222 vaccination. The receptors come from an adult in good health.

At least ten counts were recorded for this clone. The chain uses TRBV27 and TRBJ1-5; D possibly corresponds to TRBD1 (6 bases). Germline CDR1 is MNHEY and CDR2 is SMNVEV (reference sequence). CDR3 length equals 15 residues. V was clipped by 3 bases and J by 3 bases, with 12 bases between them. CDR3 DNA sequence: TGTGCCAGCAGTTTCGGACAGACTACCAATCAGCCCCAGCATTTT. Translated: CASSFGQTTNQPQHF.

In nucleotides, the CDR3 is TGTGCCAGCAGGGCCCGGGACTTGAGCACAGATACGCAGTATTTT. Its translation is CASRARDLSTDTQYF. The gene calls are TRBV2 and TRBJ2-3, with a tentative D call TRBD2 (6 bases). V lost 6 bases to trimming and J lost 0 bases, with 13 bases between them. CDR1 is SNHLY and CDR2 is FYNNEI in the germline V gene. This CDR3 comprises 15 residues. Filled out from reference TRBV2 and TRBJ2-3, the complete variable domain reads EPEVTQTPSHQVTQMGQEVILRCVPISNHLYFYWYRQILGQKVEFLVSFYNNEISEKSEIFDDQFSVERPDGSNFTLKIRSTKLEDSAMYFCASRARDLSTDTQYFGPGTRLTVL.

J is TRBJ2-7 and V is TRBV13; 7 bases map to TRBD1. Germline CDR1 and CDR2: PRHDT and FYEKMQ (reference sequence). The V and J ends lost 5 bases and 5 bases, in that order; junction bases with no gene match: 12. This CDR3 has 15 amino acids. This chain's CDR3 is CASSRYDRVRNEQYF. The CDR3 nucleotides are TGTGCCAGCAGCCGATATGACAGGGTTCGCAACGAGCAGTACTTC.

This clone was found once. J is TRBJ2-1 and V is TRBV12-3 or TRBV12-4; D might be TRBD1 (5 bases). Trimming stripped 6 bases from V and 10 bases from J, with 16 bases between. The CDR3 runs 13 residues. For the CDR3, the DNA is TGTGCCAGCAGCCCCACTGGGGCGAGCGAGCAGTTCTTC. This sequence encodes CASSPTGASEQFF.

V gene TRBV24-1 combines with J gene TRBJ1-5; D is unclear. The CDR3 covers 13 residues. CDR1 is KGHDR, CDR2 SFDVKD, per germline. V was cut by 7 bases and J by 3 bases, with 9 bases left in between. CDR3: CATRNGPNQPQHF. Here the CDR3 DNA reads TGTGCCACCAGAAACGGCCCCAATCAGCCCCAGCATTTT.

J is TRBJ1-2 and V is TRBV4-1; TRBD1 is a possible D gene (6 bases). This CDR3 has 18 residues. V lost 0 bases to trimming and J lost 5 bases, with 22 bases between them. CDR1 is MGHRA and CDR2 is YSYEKL in the germline V gene. CDR3 in DNA: TGCGCCAGCAGCCAAGATCAAATACAGGGAGGGAGTTGGTATGGCTACACCTTC. Translated, it gives CASSQDQIQGGSWYGYTF.

V is TRBV3-1 (or the pseudogene TRBV3-2) and J is TRBJ2-1; TRBD1 matches 9 bases. V shed 2 bases, J shed 6 bases, and the junction held 5 bases outside the gene matches. Germline lookup yields CDR1 LGHDT and CDR2 YNNKEL (reference sequence). The CDR3 totals 15 residues. CDR3 amino acids: CASSQPGQGGNEQFF. The CDR3, as DNA: TGTGCCAGCAGCCAACCGGGACAGGGAGGCAATGAGCAGTTCTTC.

Details on this clone: The junction and the germline gene differ at one end; a read error may be behind it. This chain connects TRBV7-7 to TRBJ2-1; the D gene is possibly TRBD1 (6 bases). CDR1 SSHAT and CDR2 FNYEAQ come from the germline V gene (reference sequence). The CDR3 length is 16 residues. The CDR3 sequence: CASSPRDTVSYNEQFF. In nucleotides, the CDR3 is TGTGCTAGCAGCCCCCGGGACACCGTCTCCTACAATGAGCAGTTCTTC.

This chain connects TRBV28 to TRBJ2-1; 8 positions agree with TRBD1. The V segment lost 4 bases and the J segment 5 bases; nucleotides outside the gene matches: 4. Germline assignment: CDR1 MDHEN and CDR2 SYDVKM. The CDR3 runs to 14 residues. The CDR3 bases are TGTGCCAGCAGTTGGGGACAGGTAGACAATGAGCAGTTCTTC. Translation: CASSWGQVDNEQFF. Full variable domain (outside the CDR3, taken from reference TRBV28 and TRBJ2-1): DVKVTQSSRYLVKRTGEKVFLECVQDMDHENMFWYRQDPGLGLRLIYFSYDVKMKEKGDIPEGYSVSREKKERFSLILESASTNQTSMYLCASSWGQVDNEQFFGPGTRLTVL.

This chain joins TRBV29-1 and TRBJ1-4; D gene uncertain. The CDR3 contains 10 residues. Per the germline V gene, CDR1 is SQVTM and CDR2 is ANQGSEA. Trimming left V 1 base short and J 8 bases short, with 2 bases between. The DNA of the CDR3 is TGCAGCGTTGAAGTAGAAAAACTGTTTTTT. It encodes CSVEVEKLFF.

This sequence joins TRBV11-3 and TRBJ1-2; D not certain. CDR3 size: 14 residues. V was cut by 5 bases and J by 4 bases, with 14 bases left in between. CDR1 is SGHNT and CDR2 is YENEEA in the germline V gene. This CDR3 is CASSPTDTIYGYTF. CDR3 sequence (DNA): TGTGCCAGCAGCCCTACGGATACAATCTATGGCTACACCTTC.

This clone appeared a single time. The J gene is TRBJ1-2, the V gene TRBV11-2; the match to TRBD1 covers 7 bases. CDR3 length: 14 residues. Germline CDR1 and CDR2: SGHAT and FQNNGV. The trim removed 5 bases at V and 5 bases at J, leaving 8 bases unmatched. The CDR3 loop is CASSKDGTAYGYTF. The DNA of the CDR3 is TGTGCCAGCAGCAAAGACGGGACAGCTTATGGCTACACCTTC.

The gene calls are TRBV18 and TRBJ1-1; 11 nucleotides agree with TRBD1. V was pared by 2 bases and J by 6 bases, with 11 bases of the junction left unmatched. This CDR3 has 17 amino acids. Germline V gene sequence: CDR1 KGHSH, CDR2 LQKENI. CDR3 in DNA: TGTGCCAGCTCACCAACGGACAGGGGGCTCGCTACACCTGAAGCTTTCTTT. Translation gives CASSPTDRGLATPEAFF.

The chain uses TRBV10-3 and TRBJ2-1; 8 bases agree with TRBD2. This CDR3 contains 15 residues. Germline-derived CDR1 and CDR2 are ENHRY and SYGVKD. V shed 8 bases, J shed 8 bases, and the junction held 14 bases outside the gene matches. CDR3 nucleotide sequence: TGTGCCATCCAAGGGGGACTAGGGGTCCAGGATGAGCAGTTCTTC. Protein product: CAIQGGLGVQDEQFF.

This clone was seen only a few times. This sequence joins TRBV4-3 and TRBJ1-2, with 7 bases aligning to TRBD1. The germline V gene encodes CDR1 LGHNA and CDR2 YSLEER. With V trimmed by 2 bases and J by 8 bases, 17 bases remained unmatched. The CDR3 is made up of 17 amino acids. The CDR3 nucleotides read TGCGCCAGCAGCCAACGACAGGGTCGGGTTGAGTTGGGAGGCTACACCTTC. Encoded protein: CASSQRQGRVELGGYTF.

The V and J genes are TRBV11-1 and TRBJ1-6; 7 positions match TRBD1. V gave up 8 bases and J gave up 7 bases; unmatched junction bases: 11. The CDR3 is 15 amino acids. From germline, CDR1 is SGHAT and CDR2 FQDESV (reference sequence). The CDR3: CASGGEQGPNSPLHF. CDR3 bases: TGTGCCAGCGGTGGTGAACAGGGGCCCAATTCACCCCTCCACTTT.

J is TRBJ1-5 and V is TRBV7-8, with 10 positions matching TRBD1. CDR3 length: 18 residues. CDR1 and CDR2 from the germline V gene are SGHVS and FQNEAQ. Trimming at V came to 1 base and at J to 3 bases, leaving 9 bases not matched to a gene. The CDR3 protein is CASSLERAGTGVNQPQHF. The CDR3 nucleotides are TGTGCCAGCAGCTTAGAGAGAGCCGGGACAGGGGTCAATCAGCCCCAGCATTTT. Full variable domain (outside the CDR3, taken from reference TRBV7-8 and TRBJ1-5): GAGVSQSPRYKVAKRGQDVALRCDPISGHVSLFWYQQALGQGPEFLTYFQNEAQLDKSGLPSDRFFAERPEGSVSTLKIQRTQQEDSAVYLCASSLERAGTGVNQPQHFGDGTRLSIL.

This clone was found a few times. V gene TRBV27 combines with J gene TRBJ1-1; unclear D gene. The V gene's germline CDR1 is MNHEY and CDR2 SMNVEV (reference sequence). V lost 0 bases to trimming and J lost 5 bases, with 7 bases between them. This CDR3 spans 13 amino acids. The CDR3 here is CASSLSLSTEAFF. The CDR3 DNA reads as TGTGCCAGCAGTTTATCTTTGAGTACTGAAGCTTTCTTT.

The V call is TRBV28, the J call TRBJ1-2; a possible D gene is TRBD1 (6 bases). From germline, CDR1 is MDHEN and CDR2 SYDVKM. Trimming pared 5 bases from V and 8 bases from J, leaving 21 bases between. This CDR3 region has 15 residues. The CDR3 here is CASSPHSPDSFGYTF. CDR3 nucleotide sequence: TGTGCCAGCAGTCCACACTCACCGGACAGTTTCGGCTACACCTTC.

The DNA of the CDR3 is TGCGCCAGCAGCTTGTCGGGACAGGACTATGGCTACACCTTC. Its protein product is CASSLSGQDYGYTF. The rearrangement uses TRBV5-1 and TRBJ1-2; 8 bases line up with TRBD1. The CDR3 sequence is 14 residues long. V lost 1 base to trimming and J lost 3 bases; unmatched junction nucleotides: 2. The germline V gene has CDR1 SGHRS and CDR2 YFSETQ.

The genes are TRBV28 and TRBJ2-1; 7 nucleotides agree with TRBD2. The ends lost 5 bases at V and 5 bases at J; junction bases unmatched: 6. Germline values: CDR1 MDHEN, CDR2 SYDVKM. The length of the CDR3 is 14 residues. The CDR3 is CASSRASGDNEQFF. CDR3 DNA sequence: TGTGCCAGCAGTCGGGCTAGCGGAGACAATGAGCAGTTCTTC. Looking up the rest from reference TRBV28 and TRBJ2-1 gives the full variable domain: DVKVTQSSRYLVKRTGEKVFLECVQDMDHENMFWYRQDPGLGLRLIYFSYDVKMKEKGDIPEGYSVSREKKERFSLILESASTNQTSMYLCASSRASGDNEQFFGPGTRLTVL.

The chain combines TRBV30 with TRBJ2-1, with D perhaps TRBD1 or TRBD2 (6 bases each). Trimming left V 7 bases short and J 8 bases short, with 18 bases between. Germline loops: CDR1 GTSNPN, CDR2 SVGIG (reference sequence). CDR3 size: 13 residues. In nucleotides, the CDR3 is TGTGCCTCCCACAAGGGGGGTAGGGATGAGCAGTTCTTC. This gives the protein CASHKGGRDEQFF.

J is TRBJ1-3 and V is TRBV21-1. TRBV21-1 is a recognized pseudogene. CDR3 length: 13 amino acids. The CDR3: CASSYGPPVTIYF. Here the CDR3 DNA reads TGTGCCAGCAGCTACGGCCCCCCGGTGACCATATATTTT.

V usage is TRBV28 and J usage is TRBJ1-6; D is unclear. The CDR3 loop spans 15 amino acids. Per germline, CDR1 MDHEN and CDR2 SYDVKM. V lost 2 bases to trimming and J lost 6 bases, with 11 bases between them. The CDR3 reads CASSLGTRFNSPLHF. The DNA for the CDR3 is TGTGCCAGCAGTTTAGGCACACGGTTTAATTCACCCCTCCACTTT.

This rearrangement joins TRBV30 to TRBJ1-6, with D unclear. This CDR3 has 13 amino acids. CDR1 and CDR2 (germline): GTSNPN, SVGIG (reference sequence). Trimming left V 3 bases short and J 9 bases short, with 12 bases between. The CDR3 here is CAWSVSGASPLHF. Written as DNA, the CDR3 is TGTGCCTGGAGCGTCTCGGGCGCTTCACCCCTCCACTTT.

The CDR3: CASSVAPGNEQFF. As DNA, the CDR3 is TGTGCCAGCAGCGTAGCCCCAGGCAATGAGCAGTTCTTC. The chain carries TRBV9 and TRBJ2-1, with D unclear. Trimming pared 0 bases from V and 6 bases from J, leaving 7 bases between. Germline V lookup: CDR1 SGDLS, CDR2 YYNGEE. CDR3 length: 13 amino acids.

The gene calls are TRBV7-6 and TRBJ1-6, with D tentatively TRBD1 (5 bases). The CDR3 length is 15 residues. With 4 bases removed from V and 9 bases from J, the gap between germline ends came to 16 bases. CDR1 and CDR2 (germline): SGHVS, FNYEAQ. The CDR3 here is CASSSLGVDGSPLHF. The DNA for the CDR3 is TGTGCCAGCAGCTCTTTAGGGGTTGATGGTTCACCCCTCCACTTT.